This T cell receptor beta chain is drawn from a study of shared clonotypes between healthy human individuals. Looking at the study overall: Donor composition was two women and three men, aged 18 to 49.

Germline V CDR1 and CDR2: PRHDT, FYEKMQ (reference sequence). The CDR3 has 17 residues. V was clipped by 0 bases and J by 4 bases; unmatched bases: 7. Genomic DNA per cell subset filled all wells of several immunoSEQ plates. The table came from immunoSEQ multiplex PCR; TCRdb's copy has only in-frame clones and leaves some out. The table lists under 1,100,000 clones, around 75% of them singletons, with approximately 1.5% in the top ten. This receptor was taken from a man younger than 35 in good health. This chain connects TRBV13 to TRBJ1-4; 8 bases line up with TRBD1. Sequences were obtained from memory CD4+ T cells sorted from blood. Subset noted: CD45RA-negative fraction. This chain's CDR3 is CASSLGLRTGRNEKLFF. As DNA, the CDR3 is TGTGCCAGCAGCTTAGGCTTAAGGACAGGGCGTAATGAAAAACTGTTTTTT. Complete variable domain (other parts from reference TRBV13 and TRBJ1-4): AAGVIQSPRHLIKEKRETATLKCYPIPRHDTVYWYQQGPGQDPQFLISFYEKMQSDKGSIPDRFSAQQFSDYHSELNMSSLELGDSALYFCASSLGLRTGRNEKLFFGSGTQLSVL.